Described below is a single T cell receptor beta chain sequence and its context. The antigen remains undetermined. Amplification used 60 Vbeta primers and 13 Jbeta primers. Using immunoSEQ multiplex PCR, the repertoire was profiled, and TCRdb retains in-frame clones only, with some absent. In the table there are about 130,000 clones, 80% of which are singletons. This record comes from a study of cytomegalovirus exposure and HLA in healthy donors. Study observations and caveats: Clonal expansion, a later analysis showed, was greater in HLA-associated TCR beta chains than in equally common others.

Trimming removed 6 bases from V and 8 bases from J; junction bases left unmatched: 6. The length of the CDR3 is 12 residues. Per germline, CDR1 SQVTM and CDR2 ANQGSEA. Sequenced sample: PBMCs. The source of this sequence is a young man in good health and CMV-seronegative. V gene TRBV29-1 combines with J gene TRBJ1-2; 10 nucleotides align to TRBD1. This chain's CDR3 is CSVLGTGDGYTF. CDR3 coding DNA: TGCAGCGTACTGGGGACAGGGGACGGCTACACCTTC.